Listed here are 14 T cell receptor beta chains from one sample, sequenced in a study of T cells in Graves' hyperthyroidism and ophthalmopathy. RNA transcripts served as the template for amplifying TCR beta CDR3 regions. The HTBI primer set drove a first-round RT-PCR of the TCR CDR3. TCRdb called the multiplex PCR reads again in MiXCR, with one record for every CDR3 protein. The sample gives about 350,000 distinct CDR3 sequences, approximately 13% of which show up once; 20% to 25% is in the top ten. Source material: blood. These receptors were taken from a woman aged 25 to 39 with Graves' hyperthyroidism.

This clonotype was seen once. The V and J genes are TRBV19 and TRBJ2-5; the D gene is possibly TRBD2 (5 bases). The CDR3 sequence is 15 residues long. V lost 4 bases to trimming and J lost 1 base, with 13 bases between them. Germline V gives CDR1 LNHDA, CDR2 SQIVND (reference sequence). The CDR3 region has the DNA TGTGCCAGTAGTAACAGTGGACTCCTCCAAGAGACCCAGTACTTC. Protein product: CASSNSGLLQETQYF.

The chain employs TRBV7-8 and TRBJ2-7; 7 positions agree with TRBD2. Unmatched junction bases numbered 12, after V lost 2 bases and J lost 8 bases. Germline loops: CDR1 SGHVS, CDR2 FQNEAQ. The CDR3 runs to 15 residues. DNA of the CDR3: TGTGCCAGCAGCTTAATTGGCGGGAGTTCTGCAAAGCAGTACTTC. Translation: CASSLIGGSSAKQYF. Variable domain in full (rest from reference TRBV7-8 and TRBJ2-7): GAGVSQSPRYKVAKRGQDVALRCDPISGHVSLFWYQQALGQGPEFLTYFQNEAQLDKSGLPSDRFFAERPEGSVSTLKIQRTQQEDSAVYLCASSLIGGSSAKQYFGPGTRLTVT.

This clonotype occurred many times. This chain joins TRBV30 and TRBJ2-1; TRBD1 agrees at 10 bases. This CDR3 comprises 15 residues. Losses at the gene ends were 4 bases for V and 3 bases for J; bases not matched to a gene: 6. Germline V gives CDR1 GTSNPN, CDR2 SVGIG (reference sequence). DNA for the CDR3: TGTGCCTGGACACCCCGGGACAGGGGCTACAATGAGCAGTTCTTC. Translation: CAWTPRDRGYNEQFF.

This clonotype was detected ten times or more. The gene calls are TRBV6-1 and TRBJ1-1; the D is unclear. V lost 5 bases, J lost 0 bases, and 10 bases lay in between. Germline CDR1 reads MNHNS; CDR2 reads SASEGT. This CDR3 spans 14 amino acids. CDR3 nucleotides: TGTGCCAGCAGTTTGGATGGGTTGAACACTGAAGCTTTCTTT. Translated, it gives CASSLDGLNTEAFF.

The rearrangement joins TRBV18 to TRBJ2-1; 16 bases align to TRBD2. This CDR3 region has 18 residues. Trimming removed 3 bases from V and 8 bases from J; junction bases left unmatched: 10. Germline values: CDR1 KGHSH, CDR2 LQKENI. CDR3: CASSPGLAGGFERDEQFF. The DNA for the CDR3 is TGTGCCAGCTCACCGGGACTAGCGGGAGGGTTCGAAAGAGATGAGCAGTTCTTC.

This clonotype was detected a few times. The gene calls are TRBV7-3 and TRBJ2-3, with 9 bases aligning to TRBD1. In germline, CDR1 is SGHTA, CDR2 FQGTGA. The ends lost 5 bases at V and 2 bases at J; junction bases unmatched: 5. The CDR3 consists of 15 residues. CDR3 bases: TGTGCCAGCAGCCTAGGGACAGGGTTCACAGATACGCAGTATTTT. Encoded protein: CASSLGTGFTDTQYF.

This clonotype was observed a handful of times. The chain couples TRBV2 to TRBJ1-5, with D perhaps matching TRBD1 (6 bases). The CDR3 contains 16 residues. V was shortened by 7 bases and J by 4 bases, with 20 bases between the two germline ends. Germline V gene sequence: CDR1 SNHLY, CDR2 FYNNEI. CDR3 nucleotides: TGTGCCAGCAATCGAGGAGACAGGAACCTTAATCAGCCCCAGCATTTT. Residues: CASNRGDRNLNQPQHF.

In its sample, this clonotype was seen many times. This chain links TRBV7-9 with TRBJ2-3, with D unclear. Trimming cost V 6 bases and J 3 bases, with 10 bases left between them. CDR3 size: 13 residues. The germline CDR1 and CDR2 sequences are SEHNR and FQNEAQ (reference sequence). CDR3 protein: CASSMFQTDTQYF. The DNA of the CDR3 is TGTGCCAGCAGTATGTTCCAGACAGATACGCAGTATTTT.

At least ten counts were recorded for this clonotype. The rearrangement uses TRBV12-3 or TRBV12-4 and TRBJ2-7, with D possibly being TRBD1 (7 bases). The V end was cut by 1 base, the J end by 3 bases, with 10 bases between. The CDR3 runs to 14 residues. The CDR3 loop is CASSLGQGGYEQYF. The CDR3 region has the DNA TGTGCCAGCAGTTTAGGTCAGGGGGGCTACGAGCAGTACTTC.

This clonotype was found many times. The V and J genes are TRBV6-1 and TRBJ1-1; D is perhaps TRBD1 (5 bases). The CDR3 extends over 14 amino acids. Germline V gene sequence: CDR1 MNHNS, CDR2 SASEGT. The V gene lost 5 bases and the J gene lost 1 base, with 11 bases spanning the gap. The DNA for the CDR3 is TGTGCCAGCAGTTCTAGGGGCGCGAACACTGAAGCTTTCTTT. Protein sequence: CASSSRGANTEAFF.

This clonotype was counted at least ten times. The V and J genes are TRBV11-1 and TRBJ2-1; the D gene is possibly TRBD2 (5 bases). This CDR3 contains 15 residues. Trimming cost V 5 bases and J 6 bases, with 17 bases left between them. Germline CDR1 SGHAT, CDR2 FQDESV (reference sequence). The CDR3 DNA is TGTGCCAGCAGCATCACTAGTAAAGATTCCAATGAGCAGTTCTTC. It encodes CASSITSKDSNEQFF.

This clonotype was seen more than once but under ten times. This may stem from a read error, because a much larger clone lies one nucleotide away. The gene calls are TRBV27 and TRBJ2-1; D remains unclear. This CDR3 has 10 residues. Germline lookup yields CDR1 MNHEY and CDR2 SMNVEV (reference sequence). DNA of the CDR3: TGTGCCTGCAGTACGGATGAGCAGTTCTTC. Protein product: CACSTDEQFF.

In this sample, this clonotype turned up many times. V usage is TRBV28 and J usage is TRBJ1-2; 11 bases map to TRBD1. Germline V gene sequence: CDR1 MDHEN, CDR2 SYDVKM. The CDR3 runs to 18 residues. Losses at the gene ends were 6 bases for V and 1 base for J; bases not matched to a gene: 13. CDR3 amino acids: CASSRPGTGGLVNYGYTF. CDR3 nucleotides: TGTGCCAGCAGCCGACCTGGGACAGGGGGTCTAGTTAACTATGGCTACACCTTC.

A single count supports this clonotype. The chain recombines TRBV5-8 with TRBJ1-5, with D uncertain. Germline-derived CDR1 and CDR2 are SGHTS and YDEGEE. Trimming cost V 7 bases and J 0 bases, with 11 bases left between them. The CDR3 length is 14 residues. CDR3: CASRDIPSNQPQHF. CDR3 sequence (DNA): TGTGCCAGCCGAGATATCCCTAGCAATCAGCCCCAGCATTTT. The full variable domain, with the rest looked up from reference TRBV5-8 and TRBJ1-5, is EAGVTQSPTHLIKTRGQQATLRCSPISGHTSVYWYQQALGLGLQFLLWYDEGEERNRGNFPPRFSGRQFPNYSSELNVNALELEDSALYLCASRDIPSNQPQHFGDGTRLSIL.